The clone carrying this TCR beta chain occurred once. The table came from immunoSEQ multiplex PCR; TCRdb's copy has only in-frame clones and leaves some out. This sample yields some 370,000 clones, of which under 85% are seen a single time; about 5% belongs to the top ten. These data belong to a study of blood T cell repertoires in COVID-19. Trimming cost V 0 bases and J 2 bases; bases outside gene matches: 8. The CDR3 has 17 amino acids. Looked up from germline, CDR1 is SGHAT and CDR2 is FQDESV (reference sequence). Participants' reported clinical history set cohort assignment. Cohort 3 donors were reported recovered after two negative PCRs, clearance, or symptom resolution.

The receptor's source is a woman in her fifties or sixties who had recovered from COVID-19. The V call is TRBV11-1, the J call TRBJ2-3, with 7 bases that match TRBD2. Sequenced sample: PBMCs or T cells enriched from blood (not recorded which). The CDR3 sequence: CASSLALTSEYTDTQYF. CDR3 sequence (DNA): TGTGCCAGCAGCTTAGCGCTTACTAGCGAATACACAGATACGCAGTATTTT.